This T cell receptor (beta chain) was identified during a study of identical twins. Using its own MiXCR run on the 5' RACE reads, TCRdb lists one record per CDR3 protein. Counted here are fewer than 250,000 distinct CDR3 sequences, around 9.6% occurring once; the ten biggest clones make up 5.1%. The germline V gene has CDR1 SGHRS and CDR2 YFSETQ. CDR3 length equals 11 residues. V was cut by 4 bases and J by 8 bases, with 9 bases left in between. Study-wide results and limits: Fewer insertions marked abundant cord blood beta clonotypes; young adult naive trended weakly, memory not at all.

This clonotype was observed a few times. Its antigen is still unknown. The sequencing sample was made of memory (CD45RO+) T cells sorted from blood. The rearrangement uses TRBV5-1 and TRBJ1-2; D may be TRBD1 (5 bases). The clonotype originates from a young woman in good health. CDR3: CASSPGIGYTF. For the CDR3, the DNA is TGCGCCAGCAGCCCAGGGATCGGCTACACCTTC.